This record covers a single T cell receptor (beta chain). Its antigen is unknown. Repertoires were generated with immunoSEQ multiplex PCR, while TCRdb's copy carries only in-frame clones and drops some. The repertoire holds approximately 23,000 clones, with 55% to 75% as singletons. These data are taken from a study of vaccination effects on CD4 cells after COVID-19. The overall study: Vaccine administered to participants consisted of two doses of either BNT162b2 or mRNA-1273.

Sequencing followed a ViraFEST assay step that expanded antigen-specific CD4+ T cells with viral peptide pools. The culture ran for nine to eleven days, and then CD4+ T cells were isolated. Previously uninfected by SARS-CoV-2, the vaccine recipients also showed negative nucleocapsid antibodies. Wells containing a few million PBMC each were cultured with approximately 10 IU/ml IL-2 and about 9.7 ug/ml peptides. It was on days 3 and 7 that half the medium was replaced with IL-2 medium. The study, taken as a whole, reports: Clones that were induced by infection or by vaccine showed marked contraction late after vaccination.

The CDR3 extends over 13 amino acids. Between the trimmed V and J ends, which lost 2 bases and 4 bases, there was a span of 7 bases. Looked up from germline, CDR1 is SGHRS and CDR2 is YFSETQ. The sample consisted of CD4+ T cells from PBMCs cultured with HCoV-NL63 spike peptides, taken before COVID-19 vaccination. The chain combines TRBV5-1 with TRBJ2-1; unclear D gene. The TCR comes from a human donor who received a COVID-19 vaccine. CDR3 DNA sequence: TGCGCCAGCAGCTTTAACAGTTACAATGAGCAGTTCTTC. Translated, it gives CASSFNSYNEQFF.